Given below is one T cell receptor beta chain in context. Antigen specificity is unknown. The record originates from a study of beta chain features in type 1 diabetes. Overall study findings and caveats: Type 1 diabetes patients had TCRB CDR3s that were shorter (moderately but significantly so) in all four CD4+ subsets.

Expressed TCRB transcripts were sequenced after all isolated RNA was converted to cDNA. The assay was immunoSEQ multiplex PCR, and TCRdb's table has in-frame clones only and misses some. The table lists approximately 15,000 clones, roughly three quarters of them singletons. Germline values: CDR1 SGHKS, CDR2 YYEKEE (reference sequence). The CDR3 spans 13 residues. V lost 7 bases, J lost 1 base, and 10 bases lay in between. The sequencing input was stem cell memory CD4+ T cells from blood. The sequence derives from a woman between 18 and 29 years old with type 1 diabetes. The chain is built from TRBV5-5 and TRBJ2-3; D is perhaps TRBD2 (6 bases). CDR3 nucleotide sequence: TGTGCCAGCGGGGCTAGCGGCACAGATACGCAGTATTTT. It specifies CASGASGTDTQYF.